This TCR beta chain comes out of a study of identical twins. Each CDR3 protein gets one entry after TCRdb re-called the 5' RACE reads with MiXCR. The sample shows just over 500,000 distinct CDR3 sequences, less than 25% of them seen only once. V lost 6 bases, J lost 3 bases, and 15 bases lay in between. There are 15 residues in the CDR3. Per germline, CDR1 SNHLY and CDR2 FYNNEI. Healthy Caucasian individuals made up all the donors. The same sample was also used in a study of T cells expressing NK-cell markers. That source notes: The sequencing cohort of eight donors included seven HCMV-seropositive individuals and one seronegative individual. The dominant NKG2C+ clonotypes represented about 1.0-7.0% of CD8+ T cells in six donors.

Sequenced material: CD4+ T cells sorted from blood. The J gene is TRBJ1-3, the V gene TRBV2; tentatively, D is TRBD1 (6 bases). This TCR came from a young woman in good health. The CDR3 nucleotides are TGTGCCAGCAGGCCCTTGACAGGTCTTGGAAACACCATATATTTT. Encoded protein: CASRPLTGLGNTIYF.